The clone carrying this T cell receptor (beta chain) was detected many times. What it binds is not known. Arm-PCR of CDR3 regions and iRepertoire HTBI primers were the basis on which TCR beta libraries were built. TCRdb re-called the multiplex PCR reads with MiXCR, one entry per CDR3 protein. The sample yields around 360,000 distinct CDR3 sequences, about 17% seen once. This entry comes from a study of regulatory T cells in long-lasting Graves disease. Turning to the study itself: Antithyroid drug intake by newly diagnosed Graves' patients had lasted under 3 months.

Stated time point: newly diagnosed GD, antithyroid drugs for less than 3 months. RNA extracted from PBMCs served as the sequencing template. The study's findings and limits: It is possible that accuracy was reduced by the small size of the sample. Relative to new patients (roughly 950), persistent patients exhibited greater sharing of public clonotypes (about 3,000).

The germline CDR1 and CDR2 sequences are GTSNPN and SVGIG (reference sequence). Trimming cost V 5 bases and J 0 bases, with 16 bases left between them. The CDR3 contains 15 residues. In addition, the sample was reused for a study of T cells in Graves' hyperthyroidism and ophthalmopathy.

This sequence originates from a young woman with Graves disease. Sequencing was performed on peripheral blood mononuclear cells (PBMCs), taken at new diagnosis, from a patient treated with antithyroid drugs. The chain recombines TRBV30 with TRBJ1-1; D not resolved. As DNA, the CDR3 is TGTGCCTGGGGTCACCGAGGACTGATGAACACTGAAGCTTTCTTT. Its protein product is CAWGHRGLMNTEAFF.